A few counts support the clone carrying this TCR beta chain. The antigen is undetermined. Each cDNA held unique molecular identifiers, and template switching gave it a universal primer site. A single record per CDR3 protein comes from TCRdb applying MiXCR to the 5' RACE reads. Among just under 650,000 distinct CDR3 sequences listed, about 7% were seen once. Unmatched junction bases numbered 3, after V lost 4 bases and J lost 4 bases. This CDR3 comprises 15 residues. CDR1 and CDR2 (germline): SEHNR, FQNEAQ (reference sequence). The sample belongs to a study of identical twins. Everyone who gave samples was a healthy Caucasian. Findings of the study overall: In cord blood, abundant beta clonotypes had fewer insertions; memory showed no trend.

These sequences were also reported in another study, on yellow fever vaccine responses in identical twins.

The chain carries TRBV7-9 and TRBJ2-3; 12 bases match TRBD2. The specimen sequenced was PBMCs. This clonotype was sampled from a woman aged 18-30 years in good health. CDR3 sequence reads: CASSWTSGEPDTQYF. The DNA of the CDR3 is TGTGCCAGCAGCTGGACTAGCGGGGAGCCAGATACGCAGTATTTT.